The TCR beta chain under discussion was sequenced for a study of CD8 T cells in ankylosing spondylitis. The CDR3 has 14 amino acids. The V end lost 8 bases, the J end lost 11 bases, and 22 bases lay between the germline ends. Study findings and constraints: Significant enrichment of disease-linked clones was reportedly seen in matched ankylosing spondylitis synovial fluid. As for the disease-linked clones, they showed a CD8+ phenotype and occurred at relatively low frequencies in peripheral blood. What seemed typical of ankylosing spondylitis blood was a TCR beta motif built from 7 or 8 highly homologous variants.

One entry per CDR3 protein, called by TCRdb with MiXCR from the 5' RACE reads. The sample consists of under 850,000 distinct CDR3 sequences, around a fifth of them appearing once. About this clonotype: Its antigen is currently unknown.

The sequenced sample consisted of blood, either unsorted or a sorted T cell fraction (not recorded which). The gene calls are TRBV12-3 or TRBV12-4 and TRBJ2-1, with D possibly TRBD2 on 5 matching bases. This sequence originates from a male donor with ankylosing spondylitis. The CDR3 region is CASGDGLTPMKQFF. CDR3 coding DNA: TGTGCCAGCGGGGATGGACTTACCCCAATGAAGCAGTTCTTC.